These 25 T cell receptor beta chains originate from one sample sequenced in a study of cytomegalovirus exposure and HLA in healthy donors. Clones were read by immunoSEQ multiplex PCR, and TCRdb kept only the in-frame ones, dropping some. The sample yields tens of thousands of clones, 95% to 98% seen once. Input material: PBMCs. These receptor sequences come from a young man in good health and CMV-seronegative.

The V gene is TRBV19, the J gene TRBJ2-1, with TRBD1 matching over 8 bases. Germline loops: CDR1 LNHDA, CDR2 SQIVND (reference sequence). Unmatched junction bases numbered 5, after V lost 5 bases and J lost 5 bases. This CDR3 region has 14 residues. CDR3 DNA: TGTGCCAGTAGTGCAAGGACAGGGAACAATGAGCAGTTCTTC. The encoded protein is CASSARTGNNEQFF.

The chain joins TRBV25-1 to TRBJ2-2; 9 positions agree with TRBD1. CDR1 and CDR2 (germline): MGHDK, SYGVNS. The ends lost 8 bases at V and 3 bases at J; junction bases unmatched: 7. The CDR3 is 15 residues long. CDR3 residues: CASQRRDRDTGELFF. The CDR3 bases are TGTGCCAGCCAGAGACGGGACAGGGACACCGGGGAGCTGTTTTTT.

This clone has just one count. This chain links TRBV11-3 with TRBJ2-3, with no clear D. CDR1 is SGHNT, CDR2 YENEEA, per germline. The V end lost 0 bases, the J end lost 2 bases, and 9 bases lay between the germline ends. The CDR3 extends over 15 amino acids. The CDR3 DNA reads TGTGCCAGCAGCTTAGAGGGCCGAGACACAGATACGCAGTATTTT. Translating gives CASSLEGRDTDTQYF.

This chain uses TRBV7-8 with TRBJ2-2, with TRBD2 matching 9 bases. V gave up 0 bases and J gave up 4 bases; unmatched junction bases: 3. CDR1 and CDR2 (germline): SGHVS, FQNEAQ. The CDR3 runs 16 residues. This chain's CDR3 is CASSLAAGGITGELFF. In nucleotides, the CDR3 is TGTGCCAGCAGCTTAGCGGCGGGAGGGATCACCGGGGAGCTGTTTTTT.

CDR3 coding DNA: TGTGCCAGCAGTTTGGGGGGGCCAACCCAAGAGACCCAGTACTTC. It specifies CASSLGGPTQETQYF. The chain employs TRBV28 and TRBJ2-5, with D possibly TRBD2 on 7 matching bases. V was cut by 3 bases and J by 1 base, with 12 bases left in between. This CDR3 spans 15 amino acids. Germline CDR1 reads MDHEN; CDR2 reads SYDVKM.

The J gene is TRBJ2-3, the V gene TRBV10-3; 7 bases agree with TRBD1. The CDR3 loop spans 15 amino acids. The V segment lost 4 bases and the J segment 1 base; nucleotides outside the gene matches: 5. The germline V gene has CDR1 ENHRY and CDR2 SYGVKD. In nucleotides, the CDR3 is TGTGCCATCAGTGGACCAGGGGGAGGCACAGATACGCAGTATTTT. This encodes CAISGPGGGTDTQYF.

The chain combines TRBV6-6 with TRBJ2-7; tentatively, D is TRBD1 (6 bases). V lost 2 bases and J 0 bases, leaving 11 bases between the germline ends. Germline lookup yields CDR1 MNHNY and CDR2 SVGAGI (reference sequence). The CDR3 is made up of 15 amino acids. DNA for the CDR3: TGTGCCAGCAGTTACAGGGCGGACAGCTCCTACGAGCAGTACTTC. The encoded protein is CASSYRADSSYEQYF.

V usage is TRBV29-1 and J usage is TRBJ2-3, with 7 bases identical to TRBD2. J lost 0 bases, V lost 5 bases, and 2 bases had no gene match. In germline, CDR1 is SQVTM, CDR2 ANQGSEA. The CDR3 is 13 residues long. This CDR3 is CSVSGVSTDTQYF. CDR3 sequence (DNA): TGCAGCGTTAGCGGGGTTAGCACAGATACGCAGTATTTT.

This chain joins TRBV5-1 and TRBJ2-5; D remains unclear. The CDR3 extends over 13 amino acids. The germline V gene encodes CDR1 SGHRS and CDR2 YFSETQ. Trimming pared 0 bases from V and 4 bases from J, leaving 7 bases between. The CDR3 coding sequence is TGCGCCAGCAGCTTGGTCCCGGGAGAGACCCAGTACTTC. Residues: CASSLVPGETQYF.

The chain uses TRBV9 and TRBJ2-7; a possible D gene is TRBD1 (5 bases). Germline CDR1 reads SGDLS; CDR2 reads YYNGEE. V was pared by 0 bases and J by 0 bases, with 10 bases between. The CDR3 is made up of 15 amino acids. The DNA of the CDR3 is TGTGCCAGCAGCGTAGTTTCAGGGCCCTCCTACGAGCAGTACTTC. Encoded protein: CASSVVSGPSYEQYF.

The gene calls are TRBV27 and TRBJ2-1, with 10 bases lining up with TRBD2. Germline CDR1 MNHEY, CDR2 SMNVEV (reference sequence). This CDR3 comprises 13 residues. With 10 bases clipped from V and 10 bases from J, the junction kept 10 bases outside the gene matches. CDR3 sequence reads: CATTLAGVREQFF. CDR3 in DNA: TGTGCCACCACTCTAGCGGGAGTACGCGAGCAGTTCTTC.

The chain carries TRBV10-3 and TRBJ1-1; 8 bases are shared with TRBD1. Germline V lookup: CDR1 ENHRY, CDR2 SYGVKD. The V segment lost 6 bases and the J segment 0 bases; nucleotides outside the gene matches: 6. The CDR3 runs to 15 residues. CDR3 nucleotides: TGTGCCATCAGACCCATGGACAGGGTGAACACTGAAGCTTTCTTT. Protein product: CAIRPMDRVNTEAFF.

This rearrangement joins TRBV5-4 to TRBJ2-1, with D hard to call. The CDR3 loop spans 16 amino acids. The V end was cut by 4 bases, the J end by 9 bases, with 23 bases between. Germline lookup yields CDR1 SGHNT and CDR2 YYREEE (reference sequence). This CDR3 is CASSPKAGGHSIEQFF. The CDR3 region has the DNA TGTGCCAGCAGCCCGAAGGCAGGTGGCCATTCAATTGAGCAGTTCTTC.

V and J are TRBV28 and TRBJ1-4; D gene uncertain. Germline V CDR1 and CDR2: MDHEN, SYDVKM. The CDR3 covers 17 residues. The ends were cut back, 6 bases at V and 1 base at J, with 18 bases in the middle. The CDR3 region is CASSSLGPEGTNEKLFF. The CDR3 coding sequence is TGTGCCAGCAGCTCCTTAGGTCCAGAGGGAACTAATGAAAAACTGTTTTTT. The full variable domain, completed using reference TRBV28 and TRBJ1-4, is DVKVTQSSRYLVKRTGEKVFLECVQDMDHENMFWYRQDPGLGLRLIYFSYDVKMKEKGDIPEGYSVSREKKERFSLILESASTNQTSMYLCASSSLGPEGTNEKLFFGSGTQLSVL.

V is TRBV18 and J is TRBJ2-1; 10 bases match TRBD2. V shed 6 bases, J shed 1 base, and the junction held 6 bases outside the gene matches. Germline CDR1 is KGHSH and CDR2 is LQKENI. The CDR3 contains 16 residues. The CDR3 DNA follows: TGTGCCAGCTCTCTCTGGACTAGCGGTTCCTACAATGAGCAGTTCTTC. Its protein is CASSLWTSGSYNEQFF.

The gene calls are TRBV11-2 and TRBJ2-2, with no clear D. Trimming stripped 2 bases from V and 4 bases from J, with 20 bases between. Germline assignment: CDR1 SGHAT and CDR2 FQNNGV. The CDR3 sequence is 18 residues long. CDR3 sequence (DNA): TGTGCCAGCAGCTTATTCGCCCTGCGGCTCCTGACCACCGGGGAGCTGTTTTTT. Protein product: CASSLFALRLLTTGELFF.

The CDR3 DNA reads as TGTGCCAGCCGCACCCTGGCGGGCACGCTCTATGGCTACACCTTC. Protein product: CASRTLAGTLYGYTF. The chain carries TRBV19 and TRBJ1-2, with D uncertain. The CDR3 has 15 residues. Germline loops: CDR1 LNHDA, CDR2 SQIVND (reference sequence). V dropped 9 bases and J dropped 4 bases, with 21 bases sitting between them. Combining the CDR3 with reference TRBV19 and TRBJ1-2 gives the whole variable domain DGGITQSPKYLFRKEGQNVTLSCEQNLNHDAMYWYRQDPGQGLRLIYYSQIVNDFQKGDIAEGYSVSREKKESFPLTVTSAQKNPTAFYLCASRTLAGTLYGYTFGSGTRLTVV.

This chain connects TRBV27 to TRBJ2-3; D gene ambiguous. V lost 7 bases, J lost 4 bases, and 15 bases lay in between. CDR3 size: 14 residues. CDR1 and CDR2 (germline): MNHEY, SMNVEV (reference sequence). This CDR3 is CASKEPRAPDTQYF. The CDR3 DNA reads as TGTGCCAGCAAAGAGCCGAGAGCCCCAGATACGCAGTATTTT.

The V gene is TRBV7-2, the J gene TRBJ2-2; TRBD1 might be the D (6 bases). CDR1 and CDR2 (germline): SGHTA, FQGNSA. This CDR3 is built from 15 residues. Trimming removed 4 bases from V and 4 bases from J, with 13 bases in between. CDR3 protein: CASSSPTGSTGELFF. CDR3 bases: TGTGCCAGCAGCTCCCCGACAGGAAGCACCGGGGAGCTGTTTTTT.

This clone was seen a single time. The CDR3 loop is CASSSGSKYNEQFF. The CDR3, as DNA: TGTGCCAGCAGTTCGGGGAGTAAGTACAATGAGCAGTTCTTC. The chain is built from TRBV7-6 and TRBJ2-1; D may be TRBD2 (5 bases). With 6 bases removed from V and 4 bases from J, the gap between germline ends came to 13 bases. Germline V gene data show CDR1 as SGHVS and CDR2 as FNYEAQ. The CDR3 totals 14 residues.

This clone was observed a single time. CDR3 loop: CASSLGFRGVDGYTF. CDR3 coding DNA: TGTGCCAGCAGCTTAGGATTCCGGGGGGTGGATGGCTACACCTTC. The V gene is TRBV7-8, the J gene TRBJ1-2, with D tentatively TRBD1 (5 bases). This CDR3 region has 15 residues. Deletions cut 1 base from V and 6 bases from J, with 15 bases between. From germline, CDR1 is SGHVS and CDR2 FQNEAQ.

The rearrangement uses TRBV5-6 and TRBJ1-2; D ambiguous. The germline V gene has CDR1 SGHDT and CDR2 YYEEEE. The CDR3 covers 14 residues. Trimming cost V 6 bases and J 3 bases, with 15 bases left between them. The CDR3 bases are TGTGCCAGCACCTCGTCAGGTCGGTACTATGGCTACACCTTC. Protein sequence: CASTSSGRYYGYTF.

This rearrangement joins TRBV30 to TRBJ1-5, with D perhaps TRBD1 (5 bases). CDR1 and CDR2 (germline): GTSNPN, SVGIG (reference sequence). V gave up 2 bases and J gave up 9 bases, with 17 bases separating them. The CDR3 spans 14 residues. The CDR3 nucleotides read TGTGCCTGGAGTTCAGAAAAAAGGGGTTTGCCCCAGCATTTT. Residues: CAWSSEKRGLPQHF.

For the CDR3, the DNA is TGTGCCAGCAGCTTAGGGCAAATATCTAGCACAGATACGCAGTATTTT. Translated, it gives CASSLGQISSTDTQYF. The gene calls are TRBV7-6 and TRBJ2-3; D gene uncertain. Trimming removed 1 base at V and 0 bases at J, with 11 bases between. The CDR3 runs 16 residues. CDR1 is SGHVS, CDR2 FNYEAQ, per germline.

This chain links TRBV5-6 with TRBJ2-1; D gene ambiguous. The CDR3 is 15 amino acids. Trimming removed 1 base at V and 4 bases at J, with 12 bases between. The germline gives CDR1 SGHDT, CDR2 YYEEEE. CDR3 protein: CASSLPARPYNEQFF. In DNA, the CDR3 is TGTGCCAGCAGCTTGCCAGCGCGACCTTACAATGAGCAGTTCTTC.